A selection of T cell receptor beta chains follows, all from one sample in a study of blood T cell repertoires in COVID-19. The protocol was immunoSEQ multiplex PCR, while the TCRdb copy is restricted to in-frame clones and leaves out a portion. Here the sample spans some 42,000 clones, roughly nine tenths being singletons. Sequencing was carried out using peripheral blood. These TCRs come from a man between 50 and 59 years old with active COVID-19. CDR3s include the opening cysteine and the closing phenylalanine or tryptophan. Fields, in order: J gene, V gene, CDR3 protein.

J gene: TRBJ1-2; V gene: TRBV28; CDR3 protein: CASSSPPGGGHGYTF
J gene: TRBJ2-5; V gene: TRBV5-4; CDR3 protein: CASSSLAGGEETQYF
J gene: TRBJ2-1; V gene: TRBV28; CDR3 protein: CASSLTGVSYNEQFF
J gene: TRBJ2-7; V gene: TRBV10-3; CDR3 protein: CAAQTGSEQYF
J gene: TRBJ2-3; V gene: TRBV28; CDR3 protein: CASWLTGGGPDTQYF
J gene: TRBJ2-3; V gene: TRBV30; CDR3 protein: CAAGGTSGSTDTQYF
J gene: TRBJ1-5; V gene: TRBV5-4; CDR3 protein: CASSLGQGKDQPQHF
J gene: TRBJ2-2; V gene: TRBV27; CDR3 protein: CASSFFGDGELFF
J gene: TRBJ2-7; V gene: TRBV7-8; CDR3 protein: CASSLAAGYEQYF
J gene: TRBJ2-1; V gene: TRBV2; CDR3 protein: CATQQGLETYNEQFF
J gene: TRBJ2-4; V gene: TRBV5-4; CDR3 protein: CASSGGENIQYF
J gene: TRBJ1-5; V gene: TRBV6-1; CDR3 protein: CASSESGPSNQPQHF
J gene: TRBJ1-2; V gene: TRBV18; CDR3 protein: CASSPTGNYGYTF